This entry is about one T cell receptor beta chain. The antigen is undetermined. These data come from a study of CD8 T cell repertoires and HIV-1 epitope variants. Study overall: Epitopes were three Gag families plus Nef HW9 and YT9. An uncultured baseline aliquot held 1M T cells.

Clones were read by immunoSEQ multiplex PCR, and TCRdb kept only the in-frame ones, dropping some. This repertoire shows 6,000 or so clones, about 60% found once; its top ten account for almost 40%. J gave up 2 bases and V 4 bases, and 3 bases lay outside the gene matches. Germline V CDR1 and CDR2: SGDLS, YYNGEE. The CDR3 has 14 residues. General study results and limits: Fewer than ten TCR beta clonotypes were antigen-specific, 5 or 6 apparently recognizing autologous or escape variants. No clonotypes responded to the TAALDMSHF plasma variant; roughly five recognized KF9, one HW9.

The chain uses TRBV9 and TRBJ1-3, with TRBD1 matching 7 bases. The receptor's source is a male donor with HIV. The specimen was cultured CD8+ T cells derived from PBMCs. The CDR3 loop is CASSFGTAGNTIYF. DNA for the CDR3: TGTGCCAGCAGCTTCGGGACAGCTGGAAACACCATATATTTT.